This TCR beta chain is drawn from a study of shared clonotypes between healthy human individuals. Findings of the study overall: Rarefaction exposed incomplete sorted-subset sequencing despite large depth.

With respect to this clone: The antigen remains unidentified.

This CDR3 has 15 amino acids. V lost 7 bases and J lost 4; bases outside the gene matches: 12. Germline CDR1 is MGHDK and CDR2 is SYGVNS. TCRdb's table, derived via immunoSEQ multiplex PCR, lists solely in-frame clones and lacks some. The sample shows about 1 million clones, roughly 80% of them seen only once. The sequence was collected from a man in his late teens or twenties in good health. The material sequenced was memory CD4+ T cells sorted from blood. Subset meaning: CD45RA-negative fraction. The chain couples TRBV25-1 to TRBJ1-1; 7 bases line up with TRBD1. CDR3 in DNA: TGTGCCAGCAAAGGCCCAGGGACAGAGAGCACTGAAGCTTTCTTT. Translation gives CASKGPGTESTEAFF.